This is a list of T cell receptor beta chains from one sample in a study of graft-versus-host responses after intestinal transplantation. No antigen has been identified for these receptors. The data were produced by immunoSEQ multiplex PCR, yet TCRdb's version contains in-frame clones alone and is incomplete. The sample lists more than 65,000 clones; about 89% were seen once. The sequences come from unstimulated CD4+ T cells sorted from spleen or lymph node cells, collected before intestinal transplant. These receptor sequences come from a human donor who received an intestinal transplant. The CDR3 runs from the conserved cysteine through the conserved F or W. Fields, in order: clone size, D gene, V gene, J gene, CDR3 protein, CDR3 DNA. The D gene is left open where the match is weak. Size tells how often a clone was seen (once, few, many) or the class of an expanded clone, and some rows leave it out.

clone size: -
D gene: -
V gene: TRBV7-9
J gene: TRBJ1-1
CDR3 protein: CASSRGGTPNTEAFF
CDR3 DNA: TGTGCCAGCAGCCGTGGTGGGACACCCAACACTGAAGCTTTCTTT

clone size: -
D gene: TRBD1
V gene: TRBV6-6
J gene: TRBJ2-7
CDR3 protein: CASRRLTGQGTYEQYF
CDR3 DNA: TGTGCCAGCAGACGCCTGACGGGACAGGGTACCTACGAGCAGTACTTC

clone size: once
D gene: TRBD1
V gene: TRBV11-2
J gene: TRBJ2-3
CDR3 protein: CASSPPDRGTGFADTQYF
CDR3 DNA: TGTGCCAGCAGCCCCCCCGACAGGGGTACAGGCTTCGCAGATACGCAGTATTTT

clone size: -
D gene: -
V gene: TRBV19
J gene: TRBJ1-1
CDR3 protein: CASRRGSYTEAFF
CDR3 DNA: TGTGCCAGCCGACGGGGGTCTTACACTGAAGCTTTCTTT

clone size: -
D gene: -
V gene: TRBV2
J gene: TRBJ2-1
CDR3 protein: CASRGGTYNEQFF
CDR3 DNA: TGTGCCAGCAGGGGAGGGACATACAATGAGCAGTTCTTC

clone size: -
D gene: TRBD1
V gene: TRBV29-1
J gene: TRBJ2-2
CDR3 protein: CSVNPGTGLPGELFF
CDR3 DNA: TGCAGCGTTAACCCCGGGACAGGCCTGCCCGGGGAGCTGTTTTTT

clone size: -
D gene: -
V gene: TRBV29-1
J gene: TRBJ2-1
CDR3 protein: CSLFPGLTNEQFF
CDR3 DNA: TGCAGCCTATTTCCAGGCCTAACGAATGAGCAGTTCTTC

clone size: -
D gene: -
V gene: TRBV5-5
J gene: TRBJ2-7
CDR3 protein: CASRSRGEYEQYF
CDR3 DNA: TGTGCCAGCAGGAGCAGGGGTGAATACGAGCAGTACTTC

clone size: -
D gene: -
V gene: TRBV4-1
J gene: TRBJ2-7
CDR3 protein: CASSQKLGGYEQYF
CDR3 DNA: TGCGCCAGCAGCCAGAAGCTGGGGGGATACGAGCAGTACTTC

clone size: -
D gene: -
V gene: TRBV28
J gene: TRBJ1-2
CDR3 protein: CASSFGFWGLSQSGGYTF
CDR3 DNA: TGTGCCAGCAGTTTTGGCTTTTGGGGGCTGAGTCAATCGGGGGGCTACACCTTC

clone size: -
D gene: TRBD2
V gene: TRBV6-1
J gene: TRBJ2-3
CDR3 protein: CASRLAGVTDTQYF
CDR3 DNA: TGTGCCAGCAGACTAGCGGGAGTGACAGATACGCAGTATTTT

clone size: -
D gene: TRBD1
V gene: TRBV9
J gene: TRBJ2-5
CDR3 protein: CASSVGLVTGGQETQYF
CDR3 DNA: TGTGCCAGCAGCGTAGGGTTAGTAACAGGGGGTCAAGAGACCCAGTACTTC

clone size: few
D gene: TRBD2
V gene: TRBV4-2
J gene: TRBJ2-1
CDR3 protein: CASSQDQRGRNEQFF
CDR3 DNA: TGTGCCAGCAGCCAAGATCAGCGGGGGCGCAATGAGCAGTTCTTC

clone size: -
D gene: -
V gene: TRBV28
J gene: TRBJ2-4
CDR3 protein: CASSLAFGQPRDF
CDR3 DNA: TGTGCCAGCAGTTTAGCTTTCGGACAGCCTAGGGACTTC

clone size: -
D gene: -
V gene: TRBV4-2
J gene: TRBJ2-1
CDR3 protein: CASSGLSGRGRFF
CDR3 DNA: TGTGCCAGCAGTGGTTTATCGGGGCGGGGGCGGTTCTTC

clone size: -
D gene: -
V gene: TRBV5-4
J gene: TRBJ2-5
CDR3 protein: CASSPLTSNQETQYF
CDR3 DNA: TGTGCCAGCAGCCCCCTAACTAGCAACCAAGAGACCCAGTACTTC

clone size: -
D gene: TRBD1
V gene: TRBV11-3
J gene: TRBJ2-1
CDR3 protein: CASSLGLGQGKFF
CDR3 DNA: TGTGCCAGCAGCTTAGGGCTGGGACAGGGGAAGTTCTTC

clone size: -
D gene: -
V gene: TRBV28
J gene: TRBJ1-4
CDR3 protein: CASSGATNEKLFF
CDR3 DNA: TGTGCCAGCAGTGGAGCAACTAATGAAAAACTGTTTTTT

clone size: once
D gene: TRBD1
V gene: TRBV7-2
J gene: TRBJ2-1
CDR3 protein: CASSSNRGHEQFF
CDR3 DNA: TGTGCCAGCAGCTCGAACAGGGGGCATGAGCAGTTCTTC

clone size: -
D gene: -
V gene: TRBV30
J gene: TRBJ1-5
CDR3 protein: CAWSVGPPGQPQHF
CDR3 DNA: TGTGCCTGGAGTGTGGGGCCCCCCGGTCAGCCCCAGCATTTT

clone size: -
D gene: TRBD1
V gene: TRBV7-9
J gene: TRBJ1-1
CDR3 protein: CASRGDRVDTEAFF
CDR3 DNA: TGTGCCAGCAGGGGGGACAGGGTTGACACTGAAGCTTTCTTT

clone size: -
D gene: TRBD1
V gene: TRBV7-8
J gene: TRBJ1-1
CDR3 protein: CASSMSGTGVFTEAFF
CDR3 DNA: TGTGCCAGCAGCATGAGTGGTACAGGGGTGTTCACTGAAGCTTTCTTT

clone size: -
D gene: TRBD2
V gene: TRBV7-3
J gene: TRBJ2-2
CDR3 protein: CASRQGLAGGPGTGELFF
CDR3 DNA: TGTGCCAGCCGCCAGGGGCTAGCGGGGGGGCCGGGCACCGGGGAGCTGTTTTTT

clone size: -
D gene: -
V gene: TRBV10-3
J gene: TRBJ2-5
CDR3 protein: CAISDPGLGETQYF
CDR3 DNA: TGTGCCATCAGTGATCCGGGACTCGGGGAGACCCAGTACTTC

clone size: -
D gene: TRBD1
V gene: TRBV2
J gene: TRBJ1-3
CDR3 protein: CASSDRQGRKNTIYF
CDR3 DNA: TGTGCCAGCAGCGATCGACAGGGGCGGAAAAACACCATATATTTT

clone size: -
D gene: TRBD2
V gene: TRBV27
J gene: TRBJ2-3
CDR3 protein: CASSLAGGDTQYF
CDR3 DNA: TGTGCCAGCAGTTTAGCGGGGGGGGATACGCAGTATTTT

clone size: -
D gene: TRBD1
V gene: TRBV5-1
J gene: TRBJ2-2
CDR3 protein: CASSSGQGIGTGELFF
CDR3 DNA: TGCGCCAGCAGCTCTGGACAGGGGATCGGCACCGGGGAGCTGTTTTTT

clone size: -
D gene: -
V gene: TRBV7-9
J gene: TRBJ2-2
CDR3 protein: CASSLEFGLAPNTGELFF
CDR3 DNA: TGTGCCAGCAGCTTAGAATTCGGGCTAGCCCCGAACACCGGGGAGCTGTTTTTT

clone size: -
D gene: TRBD1
V gene: TRBV11-2
J gene: TRBJ2-4
CDR3 protein: CASSEGQGSTKNIQYF
CDR3 DNA: TGTGCCAGCAGCGAGGGACAGGGGAGTACCAAAAACATTCAGTACTTC

clone size: -
D gene: TRBD1
V gene: TRBV27
J gene: TRBJ2-7
CDR3 protein: CASSHRDSSYEQYF
CDR3 DNA: TGTGCCAGCAGTCACCGGGACAGCTCCTACGAGCAGTACTTC

clone size: once
D gene: TRBD1
V gene: TRBV7-8
J gene: TRBJ1-2
CDR3 protein: CASSSMGQGWNYGYTF
CDR3 DNA: TGTGCCAGCAGCTCTATGGGACAGGGTTGGAACTATGGCTACACCTTC

clone size: -
D gene: TRBD1
V gene: TRBV19
J gene: TRBJ1-1
CDR3 protein: CASSSTGVRDTEAFF
CDR3 DNA: TGTGCCAGTAGTTCTACAGGGGTAAGGGACACTGAAGCTTTCTTT

clone size: once
D gene: TRBD2
V gene: TRBV27
J gene: TRBJ2-2
CDR3 protein: CASTGLAGGFRGELFF
CDR3 DNA: TGTGCCAGCACCGGACTAGCGGGGGGCTTTCGGGGGGAGCTGTTTTTT

clone size: once
D gene: -
V gene: TRBV5-1
J gene: TRBJ2-7
CDR3 protein: CASSLERAYEQYF
CDR3 DNA: TGCGCCAGCAGCTTGGAGAGGGCCTACGAGCAGTACTTC

clone size: -
D gene: -
V gene: TRBV5-8
J gene: TRBJ1-4
CDR3 protein: CASSLGEGVEKLFF
CDR3 DNA: TGTGCCAGCAGCCTCGGGGAGGGGGTAGAAAAACTGTTTTTT

clone size: -
D gene: -
V gene: TRBV5-4
J gene: TRBJ1-3
CDR3 protein: CASSRHGSSGNTIYF
CDR3 DNA: TGTGCCAGCAGCCGACACGGGAGCTCTGGAAACACCATATATTTT

clone size: -
D gene: -
V gene: TRBV5-6
J gene: TRBJ2-5
CDR3 protein: CASSLGSGETQYF
CDR3 DNA: TGTGCCAGCAGCTTGGGGTCTGGCGAGACCCAGTACTTC

clone size: once
D gene: -
V gene: TRBV2
J gene: TRBJ1-6
CDR3 protein: CASSVTQSNSPLHF
CDR3 DNA: TGTGCCAGCAGTGTGACACAGAGTAATTCACCCCTCCACTTT

clone size: -
D gene: -
V gene: TRBV28
J gene: TRBJ2-7
CDR3 protein: CASGTYPYEQYF
CDR3 DNA: TGTGCCAGCGGGACTTATCCCTACGAGCAGTACTTC

clone size: -
D gene: -
V gene: TRBV5-1
J gene: TRBJ1-6
CDR3 protein: CASSLIGVYNSPLHF
CDR3 DNA: TGCGCCAGCAGCTTGATCGGGGTTTATAATTCACCCCTCCACTTT

clone size: -
D gene: -
V gene: TRBV5-1
J gene: TRBJ2-7
CDR3 protein: CASSLARDGGEQYF
CDR3 DNA: TGCGCCAGCAGCTTGGCCAGGGATGGTGGAGAGCAGTACTTC

clone size: few
D gene: TRBD1
V gene: TRBV6-1
J gene: TRBJ2-7
CDR3 protein: CASSQPGTGMNEQYF
CDR3 DNA: TGTGCCAGCAGTCAGCCCGGGACAGGGATGAACGAGCAGTACTTC